These 8 T cell receptor beta chains share one sample of origin, sequenced in a study of cytomegalovirus exposure and HLA in healthy donors. PCR was performed using 60 Vbeta and 13 Jbeta primers. Sequencing used immunoSEQ multiplex PCR; TCRdb keeps in-frame clones, though not all of them. Seen here are about 140,000 clones, 82% observed once, and the top ten hold roughly 3.4%. The sample comprised PBMCs. These receptors were collected from a man between 18 and 29 years old in good health and CMV-seropositive.

The J gene is TRBJ1-3, the V gene TRBV28; D unresolved. Trimming removed 8 bases at V and 4 bases at J, with 9 bases between. CDR1 and CDR2 (germline): MDHEN, SYDVKM. The length of the CDR3 is 12 residues. This chain's CDR3 is CASETLGNTIYF. CDR3 DNA: TGTGCCAGCGAGACATTAGGAAACACCATATATTTT.

This clone was detected only a few times. V is TRBV2 and J is TRBJ2-7; possibly TRBD2 for D (5 bases). The CDR3 is 13 residues long. CDR1 is SNHLY, CDR2 FYNNEI, per germline. V dropped 2 bases and J dropped 3 bases, with 8 bases sitting between them. CDR3 DNA: TGTGCCAGCAGTGAAAATGAGGGCTACGAGCAGTACTTC. The encoded protein is CASSENEGYEQYF.

This chain connects TRBV28 to TRBJ1-1, with 8 bases aligning to TRBD1. This CDR3 is built from 15 residues. Trimming at V came to 8 bases and at J to 0 bases, leaving 8 bases not matched to a gene. The germline V gene has CDR1 MDHEN and CDR2 SYDVKM. Written as DNA, the CDR3 is TGTGCCAGCCGATTAACAGGGGGGATGAACACTGAAGCTTTCTTT. Its translation: CASRLTGGMNTEAFF.

The gene calls are TRBV6-1 and TRBJ2-7; TRBD1 is a possible D gene (5 bases). Germline V CDR1 and CDR2: MNHNS, SASEGT. The CDR3 covers 12 residues. Trimming removed 2 bases from V and 6 bases from J, with 8 bases in between. CDR3 loop: CASSEWGREQYF. Here the CDR3 DNA reads TGTGCCAGCAGTGAATGGGGCCGCGAGCAGTACTTC.

The V gene is TRBV30, the J gene TRBJ1-6; D remains unclear. The V gene's germline CDR1 is GTSNPN and CDR2 SVGIG (reference sequence). V was cut by 4 bases and J by 7 bases, with 11 bases left in between. The CDR3 totals 13 residues. The CDR3 sequence: CAWTEESNSPLHF. The CDR3 region has the DNA TGTGCCTGGACTGAGGAATCAAATTCACCCCTCCACTTT.

The genes are TRBV27 and TRBJ2-7, with 9 bases identical to TRBD2. Trimming took 6 bases from V and 0 from J; bases not matched to a gene: 3. CDR3 size: 14 residues. Per the germline V gene, CDR1 is MNHEY and CDR2 is SMNVEV (reference sequence). CDR3 DNA sequence: TGTGCCAGCAGCCCGCGGGGGGGCTCCTACGAGCAGTACTTC. It specifies CASSPRGGSYEQYF.

V gene TRBV2 combines with J gene TRBJ1-1; no clear D gene. The CDR3 extends over 14 amino acids. V lost 3 bases, J lost 1 base, and 9 bases lay in between. Germline V gene sequence: CDR1 SNHLY, CDR2 FYNNEI. The CDR3 reads CASSDWGGNTEAFF. The CDR3 DNA follows: TGTGCCAGCAGTGATTGGGGAGGGAACACTGAAGCTTTCTTT.

The chain carries TRBV7-9 and TRBJ2-3; a weak D match, TRBD2 (5 bases). The V gene lost 5 bases and the J gene lost 4 bases, with 13 bases spanning the gap. Germline CDR1 reads SEHNR; CDR2 reads FQNEAQ (reference sequence). CDR3 length equals 14 residues. Written as DNA, the CDR3 is TGTGCCAGCAGCCCTCCCGGGAAGGCAGATACGCAGTATTTT. This codes for CASSPPGKADTQYF.